This T cell receptor (beta chain) was profiled in a study of post-analysis software for immune sequencing data. Study-wide context: As for disease course, relapsing-remitting, secondary progressive and progressive-relapsing multiple sclerosis were all included.

V was trimmed by 0 bases and J by 0 bases, leaving 8 bases between them. The CDR3 loop spans 15 amino acids. Germline-derived CDR1 and CDR2 are MNHEY and SVGAGI. Study-wide points: Same-batch samples co-clustered strongly by F measure. Patients carried roughly five TRBV segments more frequently than controls did, and TRBV5-6, TRBV5-1 and TRBV20-1 were among them.

The TCR beta cDNA libraries contained unique molecular identifiers. One entry per CDR3 protein, called by TCRdb with MiXCR from the PCR reads. The sample includes 150,000 to 200,000 distinct CDR3 sequences, approximately 35% seen only once; the top ten take 25% to 35%. A remark on this clonotype: What it binds is not known.

The genes are TRBV6-5 and TRBJ1-1; D unclear. This TCR was recovered from a girl between 5 and 17 years old with multiple sclerosis. The material was blood, obtained after autologous hematopoietic stem cell transplantation. CDR3 loop: CASSYSRGMNTEAFF. CDR3 nucleotide sequence: TGTGCCAGCAGTTACTCCCGTGGCATGAACACTGAAGCTTTCTTT.